This T cell receptor beta chain stems from a study of T cells in Graves' hyperthyroidism and ophthalmopathy. Looked up from germline, CDR1 is SGHTS and CDR2 is YDEGEE. The V end was cut by 2 bases, the J end by 1 base, with 1 base between. The CDR3 covers 11 residues. From RNA transcripts, TCR beta CDR3 regions were amplified. First-round RT-PCR with HTBI primers amplified the TCR CDR3 region. Each CDR3 protein gets one entry after TCRdb re-called the multiplex PCR reads with MiXCR. The table lists some 370,000 distinct CDR3 sequences, about 15% of them singletons, with almost 35% in the top ten. As to this clonotype: Its antigen remains unidentified.

Whole-study results and caveats: Most thyroid clonotypes expanded above 0.001 appeared in blood too.

The sequence was collected from a woman in her 30s with Graves' hyperthyroidism that later progressed to Graves' ophthalmopathy. The chain employs TRBV5-8 and TRBJ2-7; D unclear. Material: blood. CDR3 sequence (DNA): TGTGCCAGCAGCTTTTCCTACGAGCAGTACGTC. Residues: CASSFSYEQYV.